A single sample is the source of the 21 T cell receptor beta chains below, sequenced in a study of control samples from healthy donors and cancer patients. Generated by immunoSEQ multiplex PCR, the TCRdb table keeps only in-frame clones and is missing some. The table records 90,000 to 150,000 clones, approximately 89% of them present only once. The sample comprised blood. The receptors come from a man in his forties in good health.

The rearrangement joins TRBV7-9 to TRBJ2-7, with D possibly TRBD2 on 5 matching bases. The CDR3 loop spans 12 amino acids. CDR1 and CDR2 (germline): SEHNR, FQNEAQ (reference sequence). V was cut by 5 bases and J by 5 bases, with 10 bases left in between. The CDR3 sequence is CASSPGLDEQYF. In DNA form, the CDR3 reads TGTGCCAGCAGCCCTGGACTCGACGAGCAGTACTTC.

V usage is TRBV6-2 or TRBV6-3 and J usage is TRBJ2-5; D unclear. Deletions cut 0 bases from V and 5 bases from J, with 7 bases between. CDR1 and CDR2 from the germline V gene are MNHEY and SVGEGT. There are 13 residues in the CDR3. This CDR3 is CASSYSGRETQYF. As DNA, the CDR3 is TGTGCCAGCAGTTACTCAGGCCGGGAGACCCAGTACTTC.

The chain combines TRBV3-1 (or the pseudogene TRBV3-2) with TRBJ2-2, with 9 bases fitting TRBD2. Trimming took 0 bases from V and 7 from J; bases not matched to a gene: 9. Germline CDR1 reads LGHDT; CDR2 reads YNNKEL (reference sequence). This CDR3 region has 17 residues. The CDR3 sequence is CASSQDGLAGLSGELFF. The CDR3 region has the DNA TGTGCCAGCAGCCAAGATGGGCTAGCGGGGCTTAGCGGGGAGCTGTTTTTT.

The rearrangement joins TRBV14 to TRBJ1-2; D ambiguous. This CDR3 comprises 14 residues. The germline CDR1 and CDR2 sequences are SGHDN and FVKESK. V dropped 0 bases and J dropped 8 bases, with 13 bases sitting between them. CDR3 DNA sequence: TGTGCCAGCAGCCAAGATTGGACCTATAACGGCTACACCTTC. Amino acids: CASSQDWTYNGYTF. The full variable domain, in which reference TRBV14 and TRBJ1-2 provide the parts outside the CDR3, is EAGVTQFPSHSVIEKGQTVTLRCDPISGHDNLYWYRRVMGKEIKFLLHFVKESKQDESGMPNNRFLAERTGGTYSTLKVQPAELEDSGVYFCASSQDWTYNGYTFGSGTRLTVV.

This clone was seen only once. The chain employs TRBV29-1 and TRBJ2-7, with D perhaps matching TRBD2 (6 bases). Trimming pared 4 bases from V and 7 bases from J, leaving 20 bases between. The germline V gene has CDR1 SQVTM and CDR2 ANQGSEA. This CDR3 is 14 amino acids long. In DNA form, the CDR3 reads TGCAGCGTTGTTGGCGGGGATACCCCTTGGGAGCAGTACTTC. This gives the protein CSVVGGDTPWEQYF.

CDR3 region: CASSPGAAYGYTF. DNA for the CDR3: TGCGCCAGCAGTCCGGGGGCGGCCTATGGCTACACCTTC. The chain uses TRBV4-1 and TRBJ1-2, with D perhaps TRBD1 (6 bases). CDR3 length: 13 amino acids. Germline V gene sequence: CDR1 MGHRA, CDR2 YSYEKL. Trimming removed 6 bases from V and 4 bases from J, with 12 bases in between.

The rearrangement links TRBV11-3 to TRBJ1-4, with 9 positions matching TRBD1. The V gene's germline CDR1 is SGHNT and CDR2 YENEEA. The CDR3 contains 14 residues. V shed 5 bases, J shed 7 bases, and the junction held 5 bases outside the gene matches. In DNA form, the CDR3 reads TGTGCCAGCAGCAGGCGACAGGGGGGTGAAAAACTGTTTTTT. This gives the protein CASSRRQGGEKLFF.

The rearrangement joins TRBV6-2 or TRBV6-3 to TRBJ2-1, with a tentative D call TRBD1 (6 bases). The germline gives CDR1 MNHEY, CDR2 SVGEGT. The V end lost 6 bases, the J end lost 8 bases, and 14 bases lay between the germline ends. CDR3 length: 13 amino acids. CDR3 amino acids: CASSPTDRHEQFF. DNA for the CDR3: TGTGCCAGCAGCCCCACAGACAGGCATGAGCAGTTCTTC.

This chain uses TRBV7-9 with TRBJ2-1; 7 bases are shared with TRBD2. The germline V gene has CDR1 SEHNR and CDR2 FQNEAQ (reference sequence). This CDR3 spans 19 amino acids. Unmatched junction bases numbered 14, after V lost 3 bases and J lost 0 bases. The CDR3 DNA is TGTGCCAGCAGCTTCCCCGGGACTACCTGGGGAAGCTCCTACAATGAGCAGTTCTTC. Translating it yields CASSFPGTTWGSSYNEQFF.

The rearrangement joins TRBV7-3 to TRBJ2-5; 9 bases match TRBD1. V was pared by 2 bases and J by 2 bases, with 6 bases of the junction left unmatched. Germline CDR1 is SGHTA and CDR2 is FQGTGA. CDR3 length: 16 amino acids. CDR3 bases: TGTGCCAGCAGCTTATTCCGGGACAGGGAGCAAGAGACCCAGTACTTC. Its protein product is CASSLFRDREQETQYF.

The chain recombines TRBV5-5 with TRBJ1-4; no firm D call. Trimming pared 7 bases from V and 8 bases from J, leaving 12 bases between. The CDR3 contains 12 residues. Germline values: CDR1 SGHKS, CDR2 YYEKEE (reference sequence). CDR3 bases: TGTGCCAGCTCCTGGTCCGGCGAAAAACTGTTTTTT. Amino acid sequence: CASSWSGEKLFF.

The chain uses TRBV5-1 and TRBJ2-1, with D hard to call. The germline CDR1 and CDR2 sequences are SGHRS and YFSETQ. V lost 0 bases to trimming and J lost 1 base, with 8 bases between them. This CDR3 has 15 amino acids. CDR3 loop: CASSLDQTSYNEQFF. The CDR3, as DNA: TGCGCCAGCAGCTTGGATCAGACTTCCTACAATGAGCAGTTCTTC.

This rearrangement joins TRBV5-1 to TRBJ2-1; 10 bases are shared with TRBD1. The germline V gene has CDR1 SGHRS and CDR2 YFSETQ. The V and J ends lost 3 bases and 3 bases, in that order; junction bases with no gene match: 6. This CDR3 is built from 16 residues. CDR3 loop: CASSWRDRGGYNEQFF. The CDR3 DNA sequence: TGCGCCAGCAGCTGGAGGGACAGGGGAGGCTACAATGAGCAGTTCTTC. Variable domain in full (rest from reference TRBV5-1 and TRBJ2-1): KAGVTQTPRYLIKTRGQQVTLSCSPISGHRSVSWYQQTPGQGLQFLFEYFSETQRNKGNFPGRFSGRQFSNSRSEMNVSTLELGDSALYLCASSWRDRGGYNEQFFGPGTRLTVL.

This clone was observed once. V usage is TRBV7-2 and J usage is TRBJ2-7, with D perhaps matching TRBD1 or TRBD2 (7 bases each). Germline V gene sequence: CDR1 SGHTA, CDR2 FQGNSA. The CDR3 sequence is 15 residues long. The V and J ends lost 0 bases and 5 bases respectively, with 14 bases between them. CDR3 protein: CASSLAWEGADEQYF. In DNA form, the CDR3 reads TGTGCCAGCAGCTTAGCGTGGGAGGGGGCGGACGAGCAGTACTTC.

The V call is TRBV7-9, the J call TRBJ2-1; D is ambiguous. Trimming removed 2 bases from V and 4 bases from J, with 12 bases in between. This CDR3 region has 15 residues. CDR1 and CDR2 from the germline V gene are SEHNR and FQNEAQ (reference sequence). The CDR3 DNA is TGTGCCAGCAGCTTATACATGCAGTCGTACAATGAGCAGTTCTTC. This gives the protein CASSLYMQSYNEQFF.

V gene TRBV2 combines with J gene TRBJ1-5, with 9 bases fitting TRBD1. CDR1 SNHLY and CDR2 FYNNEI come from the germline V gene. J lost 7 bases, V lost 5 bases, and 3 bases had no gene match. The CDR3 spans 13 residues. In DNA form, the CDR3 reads TGTGCCAGCAGTACAGGGGGCCGGCAGCCCCAGCATTTT. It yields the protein CASSTGGRQPQHF.

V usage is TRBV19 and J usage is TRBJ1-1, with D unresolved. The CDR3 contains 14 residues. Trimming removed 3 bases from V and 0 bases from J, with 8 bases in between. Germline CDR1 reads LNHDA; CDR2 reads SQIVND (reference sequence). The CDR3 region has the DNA TGTGCCAGTAGTATGAGTAGGATGAACACTGAAGCTTTCTTT. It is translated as CASSMSRMNTEAFF.

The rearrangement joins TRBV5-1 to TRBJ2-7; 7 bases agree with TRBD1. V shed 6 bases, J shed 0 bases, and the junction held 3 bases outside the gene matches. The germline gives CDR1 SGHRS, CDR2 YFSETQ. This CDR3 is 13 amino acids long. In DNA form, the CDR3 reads TGCGCCAGCAAAGGGGGCGGCTCCTACGAGCAGTACTTC. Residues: CASKGGGSYEQYF.

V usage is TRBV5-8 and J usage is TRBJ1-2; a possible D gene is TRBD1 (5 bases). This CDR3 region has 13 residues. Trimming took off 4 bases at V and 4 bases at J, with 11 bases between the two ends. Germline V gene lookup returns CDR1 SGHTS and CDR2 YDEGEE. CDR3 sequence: CASSGWDGYGYTF. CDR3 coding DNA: TGTGCCAGCAGCGGTTGGGACGGCTATGGCTACACCTTC.

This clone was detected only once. The DNA for the CDR3 is TGTGCCAGCAGGGACCCTCTCCCCCAAGAGACCCAGTACTTC. This gives the protein CASRDPLPQETQYF. The chain combines TRBV6-5 with TRBJ2-5; D gene unclear. V dropped 6 bases and J dropped 1 base, with 12 bases sitting between them. Germline loops: CDR1 MNHEY, CDR2 SVGAGI. This CDR3 comprises 14 residues.

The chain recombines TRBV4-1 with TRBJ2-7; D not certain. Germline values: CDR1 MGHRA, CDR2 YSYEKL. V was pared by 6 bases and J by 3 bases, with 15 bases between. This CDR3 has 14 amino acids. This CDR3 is CASSLELEFYEQYF. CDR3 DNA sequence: TGCGCCAGCAGTCTTGAACTGGAGTTCTACGAGCAGTACTTC.